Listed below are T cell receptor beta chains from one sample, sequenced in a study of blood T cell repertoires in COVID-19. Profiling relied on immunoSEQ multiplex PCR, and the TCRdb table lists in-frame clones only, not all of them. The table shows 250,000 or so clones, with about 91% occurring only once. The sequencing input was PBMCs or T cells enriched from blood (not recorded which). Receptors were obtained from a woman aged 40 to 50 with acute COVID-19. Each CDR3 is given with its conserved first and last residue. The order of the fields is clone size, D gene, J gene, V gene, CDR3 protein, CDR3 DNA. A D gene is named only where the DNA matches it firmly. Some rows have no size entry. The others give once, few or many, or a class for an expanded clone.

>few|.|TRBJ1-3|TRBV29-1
CSVLKSTIYF
TGCAGCGTCCTCAAGAGCACCATATATTTT
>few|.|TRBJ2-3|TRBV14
CASSQVPEGAQYF
TGTGCCAGCAGCCAAGTACCCGAGGGAGCGCAGTATTTT
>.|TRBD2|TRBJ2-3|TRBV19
CASSIVPSGSGFDTQYF
TGTGCCAGTAGTATAGTCCCCAGCGGGAGTGGTTTCGATACGCAGTATTTT
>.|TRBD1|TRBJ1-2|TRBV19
CASRIPYGQGGVYGYTF
TGTGCCAGTAGGATACCTTACGGACAGGGGGGCGTCTATGGCTACACCTTC
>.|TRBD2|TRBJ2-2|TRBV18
CASSPTVAGSTGELFF
TGTGCCAGCTCACCAACAGTAGCGGGGTCCACCGGGGAGCTGTTTTTT
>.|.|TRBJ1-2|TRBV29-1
CSVLPSRVNGYTF
TGCAGCGTTCTCCCCTCCAGGGTTAATGGCTACACCTTC
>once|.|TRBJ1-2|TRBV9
CASSVVPGVGYTF
TGTGCCAGCAGCGTAGTCCCAGGGGTTGGCTACACCTTC
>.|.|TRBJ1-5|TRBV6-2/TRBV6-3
CASSYEGRTQHF
TGTGCCAGCAGTTACGAGGGGAGGACCCAGCATTTT
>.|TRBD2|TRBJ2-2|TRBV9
CASSGTSGGTGELFF
TGTGCCAGCAGTGGGACTAGCGGGGGAACCGGGGAGCTGTTTTTT
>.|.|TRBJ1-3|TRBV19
CASSNRVGKAGNTIYF
TGTGCCAGTAGCAACAGGGTCGGAAAGGCAGGAAACACCATATATTTT
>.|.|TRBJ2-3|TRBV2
CASRREDTQYF
TGTGCCAGCAGGAGAGAAGATACGCAGTATTTT
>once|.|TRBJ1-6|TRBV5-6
CASSFRGGNSPLHF
TGTGCCAGCAGCTTTAGAGGAGGGAATTCACCCCTCCACTTT
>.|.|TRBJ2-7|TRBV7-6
CASSFGGRNEQYF
TGTGCCAGCAGCTTTGGGGGGAGGAACGAGCAGTACTTC